The entry below describes one T cell receptor beta chain. The sample carries other DNA sequences with the same CDR3. The sample comes from a study of shared clonotypes between healthy human individuals. The CDR3 runs to 14 residues. With 3 bases clipped from V and 1 base from J, the junction kept 2 bases outside the gene matches. Per the germline V gene, CDR1 is ENHRY and CDR2 is SYGVKD. CD4+ cells were split into CD45RA+ naive and CD45RA-negative memory subsets. Clones were read by immunoSEQ multiplex PCR, and TCRdb kept only the in-frame ones, dropping some. This sample has roughly 1,600,000 clones, with approximately 98.5% found just once.

V and J are TRBV10-3 and TRBJ1-1; TRBD1 aligns across 7 bases. Sequenced material: naive CD4+ T cells sorted from blood. Subset reported: CD45RA+ positively selected. The sequence came from a man aged 25-45 years in good health. CDR3 nucleotides: TGTGCCATCAGTGAACAGGGGCGGAACACTGAAGCTTTCTTT. This gives the protein CAISEQGRNTEAFF.